These 17 T cell receptor beta chains were all obtained from the same sample, sequenced in a study of blood T cell repertoires in COVID-19. Profiled with immunoSEQ multiplex PCR; TCRdb holds only in-frame clones, not every one. Here the sample spans approximately 100,000 clones, 91% being singletons. The sequenced material came from peripheral blood. The receptors shown here come from a man in his fifties or sixties with acute or convalescent COVID-19.

This clone was seen just once. This chain connects TRBV28 to TRBJ1-5; no definite D call. The V gene lost 5 bases and the J gene lost 1 base, with 9 bases spanning the gap. Per the germline V gene, CDR1 is MDHEN and CDR2 is SYDVKM. CDR3 length: 14 amino acids. The CDR3 here is CASSGRGSNQPQHF. The CDR3 region has the DNA TGTGCCAGCAGTGGTAGAGGGAGCAATCAGCCCCAGCATTTT. Full variable domain (outside the CDR3, taken from reference TRBV28 and TRBJ1-5): DVKVTQSSRYLVKRTGEKVFLECVQDMDHENMFWYRQDPGLGLRLIYFSYDVKMKEKGDIPEGYSVSREKKERFSLILESASTNQTSMYLCASSGRGSNQPQHFGDGTRLSIL.

A single count supports this clone. The gene calls are TRBV4-1 and TRBJ2-5; perhaps TRBD2 as D (5 bases). Trimming left V 4 bases short and J 5 bases short, with 11 bases between. Germline CDR1 and CDR2: MGHRA and YSYEKL. This CDR3 is built from 13 residues. CDR3 loop: CASSRLAGETQYF. The CDR3 DNA reads TGCGCCAGCAGCCGGCTAGCTGGGGAGACCCAGTACTTC.

V usage is TRBV23-1 and J usage is TRBJ1-5, with D hard to call. TRBV23-1 is known as an ORF, though its function is uncertain. This CDR3 is built from 14 residues. V was trimmed by 4 bases and J by 7 bases, leaving 14 bases between them. This CDR3 reads CASSRSLGSQPQHF. The CDR3 coding sequence is TGCGCCAGCAGTCGCTCCCTCGGGAGCCAGCCCCAGCATTTT.

The chain combines TRBV15 with TRBJ1-2; no definite D call. The CDR3 covers 16 residues. Germline-derived CDR1 and CDR2 are LNHNV and YYDKDF (reference sequence). V was pared by 0 bases and J by 5 bases, with 16 bases between. The DNA for the CDR3 is TGTGCCACCAGCAGAGATTTGGATCCCCGGAGGTATGGCTACACCTTC. The encoded protein is CATSRDLDPRRYGYTF.

The chain has TRBV7-7 and TRBJ1-1, with 9 positions matching TRBD1. This CDR3 has 16 residues. The germline V gene encodes CDR1 SSHAT and CDR2 FNYEAQ (reference sequence). Losses at the gene ends were 5 bases for V and 6 bases for J; bases not matched to a gene: 13. The CDR3 reads CASSHPTGTGKSEAFF. The CDR3 coding sequence is TGTGCCAGCAGCCACCCGACCGGGACAGGGAAGTCTGAAGCTTTCTTT.

The rearrangement links TRBV2 to TRBJ1-6; 10 bases fit TRBD1. Per germline, CDR1 SNHLY and CDR2 FYNNEI. This CDR3 has 16 residues. The V and J ends lost 5 bases and 4 bases, in that order; junction bases with no gene match: 5. The CDR3 loop reads CASSWDRGSYNSPLHF. The DNA for the CDR3 is TGTGCCAGCAGTTGGGACAGGGGATCTTATAATTCACCCCTCCACTTT.

This CDR3 reads CASSGGLAGVLNTGELFF. In DNA form, the CDR3 reads TGTGCCAGCAGCGGGGGACTAGCGGGGGTGTTGAACACCGGGGAGCTGTTTTTT. The chain uses TRBV5-6 and TRBJ2-2, with TRBD2 matching 14 bases. The CDR3 spans 18 residues. The V gene end was trimmed by 4 bases and the J gene end by 1 base; junction bases not matched to a gene: 6. Germline loops: CDR1 SGHDT, CDR2 YYEEEE.

The V gene is TRBV28, the J gene TRBJ1-2, with D possibly being TRBD1 (5 bases). Looked up from germline, CDR1 is MDHEN and CDR2 is SYDVKM. V was trimmed by 6 bases and J by 8 bases, leaving 16 bases between them. CDR3 length: 13 residues. The CDR3 spells CASRGGVQRGYTF. CDR3 DNA: TGTGCCAGCAGGGGGGGAGTCCAGAGAGGCTACACCTTC.

This chain joins TRBV5-4 and TRBJ1-1, with D maybe TRBD1 (6 bases). The germline V gene encodes CDR1 SGHNT and CDR2 YYREEE (reference sequence). The germline V and J ends were trimmed by 2 bases and 1 base, with 9 bases remaining between them. This CDR3 is 14 amino acids long. The CDR3 here is CASSFGQKNTEAFF. As DNA, the CDR3 is TGTGCCAGCAGCTTTGGACAGAAGAACACTGAAGCTTTCTTT.

CDR3 in amino acids: CASSSGQSQETQYF. CDR3 in DNA: TGTGCCAGCAGCTCCGGACAAAGCCAAGAGACCCAGTACTTC. The chain uses TRBV5-4 and TRBJ2-5, with D maybe TRBD1 (5 bases). V lost 3 bases and J lost 1, with 10 bases in between. Germline CDR1 SGHNT, CDR2 YYREEE (reference sequence). The CDR3 consists of 14 residues.

This chain connects TRBV18 to TRBJ2-7; no clear D. The CDR3 has 12 amino acids. The germline V gene encodes CDR1 KGHSH and CDR2 LQKENI. V was trimmed by 3 bases and J by 5 bases, leaving 8 bases between them. The CDR3 DNA is TGTGCCAGCTCACCCCTCCAGGACGAGCAGTACTTC. This sequence encodes CASSPLQDEQYF.

The chain has TRBV28 and TRBJ1-1; D is unclear. This CDR3 comprises 15 residues. Germline CDR1 reads MDHEN; CDR2 reads SYDVKM. The germline V and J ends were trimmed by 6 bases and 2 bases, with 16 bases remaining between them. CDR3 loop: CASSRKRPSNTEAFF. The CDR3 DNA reads TGTGCCAGCAGCCGAAAGAGGCCGAGTAACACTGAAGCTTTCTTT.

This chain links TRBV19 with TRBJ1-1; no definite D call. V gave up 7 bases and J gave up 4 bases, with 16 bases separating them. Germline V gene data show CDR1 as LNHDA and CDR2 as SQIVND (reference sequence). CDR3 length: 14 amino acids. CDR3 sequence (DNA): TGTGCCAGTAAGCGTCCCTCCGGGTCCACTGAAGCTTTCTTT. It translates to CASKRPSGSTEAFF.

For the CDR3, the DNA is TGTGCCAGTAGTAATGAACCGGGACTAGCGGGGGGGGAGCTGTTTTTT. It translates to CASSNEPGLAGGELFF. The rearrangement uses TRBV19 and TRBJ2-2; TRBD2 aligns across 13 bases. V lost 4 bases to trimming and J lost 8 bases; unmatched junction nucleotides: 7. CDR3 length equals 16 residues. Germline V gives CDR1 LNHDA, CDR2 SQIVND (reference sequence).

The chain joins TRBV11-2 to TRBJ2-7, with D hard to call. The germline V and J ends were trimmed by 0 bases and 6 bases, with 9 bases remaining between them. Germline-derived CDR1 and CDR2 are SGHAT and FQNNGV. The CDR3 contains 13 residues. The CDR3 loop is CASSLDQASEQYF. CDR3 DNA: TGTGCCAGCAGCTTAGATCAGGCCTCCGAGCAGTACTTC.

The J gene is TRBJ2-1, the V gene TRBV4-1, with 7 bases fitting TRBD2. The trim removed 0 bases at V and 0 bases at J, leaving 5 bases unmatched. Germline V gives CDR1 MGHRA, CDR2 YSYEKL. This CDR3 comprises 17 residues. The CDR3 DNA sequence: TGCGCCAGCAGCCAAGATGGGGGGGGAAGCTCCTACAATGAGCAGTTCTTC. Protein: CASSQDGGGSSYNEQFF.

J is TRBJ1-1 and V is TRBV18; D is undetermined. The CDR3 sequence is 12 residues long. V lost 6 bases and J lost 1, with 6 bases in between. CDR1 KGHSH and CDR2 LQKENI come from the germline V gene. The CDR3 coding sequence is TGTGCCAGCTCGGCCCAGAACACTGAAGCTTTCTTT. Residues: CASSAQNTEAFF. Looking up the rest from reference TRBV18 and TRBJ1-1 gives the full variable domain: NAGVMQNPRHLVRRRGQEARLRCSPMKGHSHVYWYRQLPEEGLKFMVYLQKENIIDESGMPKERFSAEFPKEGPSILRIQQVVRGDSAAYFCASSAQNTEAFFGQGTRLTVV.